This record looks at one T cell receptor (beta chain) sequence and its context. Its antigen is still unknown. Per-base qualities were not stored, and no clone one base away is much larger. This specimen comes from a study of monozygotic twins with cystic fibrosis (dated by TCRdb to the early 2020s). Describing the broader study: Barcoded libraries were prepared from roughly 3.3 micrograms of fragmented DNA with roughly 15 PCR cycles. TCR beta repertoires were compared within and between 16 monozygotic twin pairs with cystic fibrosis so that genetic influence on V and J gene usage could be assessed. The cohort included ten female and six male twin pairs, mostly children and adolescents, aged about 2.0 to 36.4 years with a median of roughly 9.1 years. Twins were ranked among about 990 cohort participants for weight-for-height and FEVPerc (FEV1 disease centile) on the day of blood sampling. Data for three of the twin pairs had been reported previously in another context. What the authors observed across the whole study: Simpson clonality tended to be low (median approximately 0.0095), which suggests a naive-dominated repertoire, although clonality was higher in the most severely affected patients. Nucleotide-identical clonotype sharing was significantly higher within monozygotic CF twin pairs than between unrelated CF individuals (P = 0.000026, Mann-Whitney). Only a small cohort was studied, and no association of shared CDR3 numbers with age, concordance or disease severity was found. In 13 of 16 pairs, V gene usage most closely resembled the co-twin's, and the same held for J usage in 8 of 16 pairs, a pattern suggesting genetic constraints.

Reading from cysteine to phenylalanine, the CDR3 counts 16 amino acids. CDR3 DNA only is kept here, 48 bases in frame from base 1. The germline V gene gives CDR1 as SGHRS and CDR2 as YFSETQ. Trimming removed 0 bases from V and 5 bases from J; the gene matches leave 3 bases unexplained. The twin pairs came from the European Cystic Fibrosis Twin and Sibling Study Cohort, which recruited patients from 150 to 200 CF clinics across 14 European countries. Zygosity and CFTR genotype were confirmed in-house, and zygosity was tested by multiplex PCR of nine short tandem repeat loci. Peripheral blood was taken from each twin, and clinical parameters were recorded on the day of blood sampling. Genomic DNA was isolated from peripheral blood cells with phenol/chloroform and kept in TE buffer at 4 degrees C. TCR beta CDR3 regions were amplified by multiplex PCR with the immunoSEQ immune profiling system according to the manufacturer's instructions. Sequencing was performed on an Illumina NextSeq system. In the paper's pipeline: Sequence data were processed on the immunoSEQ Analyzer platform, and clonality was calculated as the square root of Simpson's index of productive rearrangements. Jensen-Shannon distance served as the measure of similarity in V and J usage, while OLGA was used to compute CDR3 generation probabilities. The researchers looked up shared CDR3 sequences in the immuneACCESS database (August 2020) and in VDJdb (December 2020). TCRdb obtained this table from immuneACCESS and retained in-frame rearrangements with V and J assigned. These tables miss some clones; where compared with another copy, unresolved V genes account for less than half of the shortfall, and the remainder is unexplained. The V and J calls and clone size come from that table; D and trimming were worked out from the DNA. This sample comprises roughly 14,000 clones, roughly 98% of them detected only once. Clones ranked in the top ten supply around 0.37% of the sample.

Sequencing was carried out using blood. The sequence came from a girl aged 2 to 9 with cystic fibrosis. The chain is assembled from TRBV5-1 and TRBJ2-2; 11 middle bases align to TRBD1. Here the CDR3 is given as CASSLVDRGLTGELFF. The DNA reads TGCGCCAGCAGCTTGGTGGACAGGGGGCTTACCGGGGAGCTGTTTTTT.